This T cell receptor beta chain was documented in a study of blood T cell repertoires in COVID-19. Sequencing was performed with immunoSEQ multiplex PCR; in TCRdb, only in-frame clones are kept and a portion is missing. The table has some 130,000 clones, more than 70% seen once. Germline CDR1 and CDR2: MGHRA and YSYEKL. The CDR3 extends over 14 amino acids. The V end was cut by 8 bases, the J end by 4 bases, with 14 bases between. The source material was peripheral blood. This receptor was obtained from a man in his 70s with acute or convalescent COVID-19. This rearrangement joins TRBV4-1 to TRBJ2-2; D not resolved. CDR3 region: CASQTAAGTGELFF. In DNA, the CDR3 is TGCGCCAGCCAGACGGCGGCCGGCACCGGGGAGCTGTTTTTT.